One sample yielded the 13 T cell receptor beta chains listed below, sequenced in a study of T cells in Graves' hyperthyroidism and ophthalmopathy. RNA transcripts were the template for amplifying TCR beta CDR3 regions. The HTBI primer set drove a first-round RT-PCR of the TCR CDR3. TCRdb recomputed calls from the multiplex PCR reads with MiXCR, one row per CDR3 protein. The sample records fewer than 500,000 distinct CDR3 sequences, approximately 13% being singletons. What was sequenced was blood. The receptor set was obtained from a man aged 25 to 40 with Graves' hyperthyroidism that later progressed to Graves' ophthalmopathy.

This clonotype was seen many times. One junction end does not reproduce the germline sequence, and a read error may be involved. The V and J genes are TRBV3-1 and TRBJ2-5, with a tentative D call TRBD2 (7 bases). CDR1 and CDR2 from the germline V gene are LGHDT and YNNKEL (reference sequence). This CDR3 contains 15 residues. CDR3 amino acids: CASSQGGSGQETQYF. In nucleotides, the CDR3 is TGTGCCAGCAGTCAAGGGGGTAGCGGGCAAGAGACCCAGTACTTC.

This clonotype was seen more than once but under ten times. V and J are TRBV19 and TRBJ1-6; no definite D call. Germline CDR1 and CDR2: LNHDA and SQIVND (reference sequence). The CDR3 spans 14 residues. V was pared by 8 bases and J by 9 bases, with 17 bases between. Here the CDR3 DNA reads TGTGCCAGTGCCCTAACACAGCTCCCTTCACCCCTCCACTTT. Translation gives CASALTQLPSPLHF.

This clonotype has ten or more counts. The chain employs TRBV7-6 and TRBJ2-7; 11 nucleotides align to TRBD2. Germline CDR1 SGHVS, CDR2 FNYEAQ. The CDR3 loop spans 16 amino acids. V lost 0 bases, J lost 2 bases, and 3 bases stayed unmatched. The CDR3 bases are TGTGCCAGCAGCTTAGCGGATAGCGGGGGGGCCTACGAGCAGTACTTC. Translation: CASSLADSGGAYEQYF.

The table lists this clonotype with many counts. The rearrangement links TRBV20-1 to TRBJ1-1; 7 nucleotides align to TRBD1. Germline CDR1 and CDR2: DFQATT and SNEGSKA (reference sequence). This CDR3 is built from 14 residues. V lost 0 bases, J lost 1 base, and 2 bases stayed unmatched. The CDR3, as DNA: TGCAGTGCTAGAGATTACAGGGGGAACACTGAAGCTTTCTTT. It encodes CSARDYRGNTEAFF.

This clonotype was counted a few times. The chain couples TRBV7-2 to TRBJ2-3, with D possibly TRBD1 on 6 matching bases. CDR3 length: 16 residues. Trimming shortened V by 4 bases and J by 1 base, and 15 bases separated the two germline ends. Germline V gene sequence: CDR1 SGHTA, CDR2 FQGNSA. The CDR3 protein is CASSSHRDDGTDTQYF. As DNA, the CDR3 is TGTGCCAGCAGCTCCCACAGGGATGATGGCACAGATACGCAGTATTTT.

This clonotype was seen many times. The V call is TRBV28, the J call TRBJ2-7; TRBD1 matches 8 bases. Per the germline V gene, CDR1 is MDHEN and CDR2 is SYDVKM. The V segment lost 4 bases and the J segment 3 bases; nucleotides outside the gene matches: 14. The CDR3 spans 17 residues. The CDR3 sequence: CASSSLYRGKSSYEQYF. The CDR3 DNA reads TGTGCCAGCAGTTCCCTTTACAGGGGGAAGTCCAGCTACGAGCAGTACTTC.

This clonotype has a handful of counts. The V gene is TRBV6-1, the J gene TRBJ1-5, with TRBD1 matching over 7 bases. This CDR3 contains 14 residues. CDR1 and CDR2 (germline): MNHNS, SASEGT. Losses at the gene ends were 1 base for V and 9 bases for J; bases not matched to a gene: 6. The CDR3 loop reads CASSEGDSPWPQHF. CDR3 sequence (DNA): TGTGCCAGCAGTGAAGGGGACAGCCCTTGGCCCCAGCATTTT.

The genes are TRBV5-1 and TRBJ2-2, with 11 bases lining up with TRBD2. Germline CDR1 SGHRS, CDR2 YFSETQ. V was pared by 2 bases and J by 1 base, with 4 bases of the junction left unmatched. The CDR3 spans 17 residues. DNA of the CDR3: TGCGCCAGCAGCTTTGGGACTAGCGGATTGAACACCGGGGAGCTGTTTTTT. It encodes CASSFGTSGLNTGELFF.

DNA of the CDR3: TGTGCCAGCAGTGAACAGGGCCCGAACACCGGGGAGCTGTTTTTT. As protein: CASSEQGPNTGELFF. This chain uses TRBV2 with TRBJ2-2; perhaps TRBD1 as D (5 bases). CDR3 length: 15 residues. V lost 2 bases and J lost 0, with 7 bases in between. The germline gives CDR1 SNHLY, CDR2 FYNNEI.

The chain carries TRBV9 and TRBJ1-6; D remains ambiguous. Per the germline V gene, CDR1 is SGDLS and CDR2 is YYNGEE. Trimming cost V 3 bases and J 7 bases, with 14 bases left between them. CDR3 length: 15 residues. The CDR3 coding sequence is TGTGCCAGCAGCGACCCGGGAGCCTTCAATTCACCCCTCCACTTT. Amino acid sequence: CASSDPGAFNSPLHF.

At least ten counts were recorded for this clonotype. This rearrangement joins TRBV5-6 to TRBJ2-7; the match to TRBD1 covers 9 bases. This CDR3 has 15 amino acids. The V and J ends lost 4 bases and 0 bases, in that order; junction bases with no gene match: 5. Germline values: CDR1 SGHDT, CDR2 YYEEEE. In DNA form, the CDR3 reads TGTGCCAGCAGCGAGGGACAGGGTTTCTCCTACGAGCAGTACTTC. Translated, it gives CASSEGQGFSYEQYF.

This clonotype was picked up a small number of times. The V and J genes are TRBV6-1 and TRBJ1-6; D is unresolved. The CDR3 runs to 13 residues. CDR1 and CDR2 (germline): MNHNS, SASEGT. Trimming stripped 5 bases from V and 5 bases from J, with 7 bases between. The CDR3, as DNA: TGTGCCAGCAGTCCTGAAAATAATTCACCCCTCCACTTT. This translates into CASSPENNSPLHF.

The sample holds many counts of this clonotype. V gene TRBV12-3 or TRBV12-4 combines with J gene TRBJ1-5, with 7 bases identical to TRBD1. The CDR3 consists of 14 residues. J lost 6 bases, V lost 6 bases, and 8 bases had no gene match. The CDR3 DNA reads TGTGCCAGCAGGTATTACAGGGGATTTCAGCCCCAGCATTTT. Translated, it gives CASRYYRGFQPQHF.